Sequencing of this T cell receptor beta chain was carried out in a study of CD8 T cells in ankylosing spondylitis. Study-level results: In peripheral blood, disease-linked CD8+ clones occurred at relatively low frequencies. In the blood and synovial fluid of reactive arthritis, some motif variants had been previously reported. Characteristic of ankylosing spondylitis blood, it appeared, was a TCR beta motif comprising 7 to 9 highly homologous variants.

Germline values: CDR1 MNHEY, CDR2 SMNVEV (reference sequence). There are 15 residues in the CDR3. With 6 bases removed from V and 7 bases from J, the gap between germline ends came to 18 bases. A remark on this clonotype: Its matching antigen is unknown.

Using quantitative 5'-RACE with molecular barcodes, the authors made TCR beta libraries. TCRdb independently ran MiXCR on the 5' RACE reads; one entry per CDR3 protein. The data hold some 37,000 distinct CDR3 sequences, with 16% observed a single time. This receptor was obtained from a male donor with ankylosing spondylitis or in good health (not recorded which). The J gene is TRBJ2-2, the V gene TRBV27; no firm D call. Sequenced: blood. The CDR3 DNA sequence: TGTGCCAGCAGGCAGGACCCACTGGTGGGCGGGGAGCTGTTTTTT. It codes for CASRQDPLVGGELFF.